The present entry profiles one T cell receptor beta chain with its context. Its cognate antigen is unknown. This entry comes from a study of cytomegalovirus exposure and HLA in healthy donors. Whole-study findings and limits: In vitro confirmation showed three CMV-associated chains to be CMV antigen specific.

Per the germline V gene, CDR1 is SEHNR and CDR2 is FQNEAQ (reference sequence). With 4 bases clipped from V and 7 bases from J, the junction kept 12 bases outside the gene matches. This CDR3 has 17 amino acids. PCR was performed using 60 Vbeta and 13 Jbeta primers. The data were produced by immunoSEQ multiplex PCR, yet TCRdb's version contains in-frame clones alone and is incomplete. The listing records some 110,000 clones. The sequence came from a man aged 35-49 years in good health and CMV-seronegative. The chain is built from TRBV7-9 and TRBJ2-7; TRBD2 matches 14 bases. What was sequenced was PBMCs. The CDR3 DNA reads TGTGCCAGCAGCTCGGGACTAGCGGGAGCTCTCGCGGAAGAGCAGTACTTC. It codes for CASSSGLAGALAEEQYF.